Shown below are 11 T cell receptor beta chains from a single sample sequenced in a study of T cell changes during pregnancy in multiple sclerosis. The assay was immunoSEQ multiplex PCR, and TCRdb's table has in-frame clones only and misses some. The repertoire includes fewer than 80,000 clones, approximately 95% of them detected once, and about 0.14% sits in the top ten. The sequencing here drew on CD4+ T cells from peripheral blood mononuclear cells, taken after pregnancy. These receptors were collected from a female donor with multiple sclerosis, enrolled in a pregnancy study.

This rearrangement joins TRBV19 to TRBJ1-1; no clear D. With 4 bases removed from V and 0 bases from J, the gap between germline ends came to 9 bases. This CDR3 region has 14 residues. Per germline, CDR1 LNHDA and CDR2 SQIVND (reference sequence). Here the CDR3 DNA reads TGTGCCAGTAGTACCCGACAAATGAACACTGAAGCTTTCTTT. Amino acids: CASSTRQMNTEAFF.

The chain links TRBV19 to TRBJ1-4; 9 bases align to TRBD1. V lost 6 bases to trimming and J lost 7 bases; unmatched junction nucleotides: 9. CDR3 length: 15 amino acids. Germline CDR1 and CDR2: LNHDA and SQIVND (reference sequence). The CDR3 DNA follows: TGTGCCAGTAGCGGACGGGACAGGGAGAGTGAAAAACTGTTTTTT. Its translation is CASSGRDRESEKLFF.

The chain uses TRBV2 and TRBJ1-2; D remains ambiguous. The germline V gene has CDR1 SNHLY and CDR2 FYNNEI. The CDR3 spans 15 residues. Trimming removed 2 bases from V and 7 bases from J, with 17 bases in between. CDR3 residues: CASSEYRGSASGYTF. Written as DNA, the CDR3 is TGTGCCAGCAGTGAATACCGCGGCAGCGCTAGTGGCTACACCTTC.

The V gene is TRBV28, the J gene TRBJ1-2; tentative D call: TRBD1 (5 bases). Looked up from germline, CDR1 is MDHEN and CDR2 is SYDVKM. The CDR3 has 15 residues. Trimming took 6 bases from V and 0 from J, leaving 14 bases between them. Here the CDR3 DNA reads TGTGCCAGCAGAAACGAGGACATAGCTAACTATGGCTACACCTTC. This translates into CASRNEDIANYGYTF.

This clone came up once. The V gene is TRBV30, the J gene TRBJ1-3; 7 bases agree with TRBD1. Germline V gene data show CDR1 as GTSNPN and CDR2 as SVGIG (reference sequence). Trimming at V came to 2 bases and at J to 5 bases, leaving 12 bases not matched to a gene. The CDR3 runs to 16 residues. CDR3 protein: CAWSTPGTAVRNTIYF. The DNA of the CDR3 is TGTGCCTGGAGTACACCCGGGACAGCGGTACGAAACACCATATATTTT.

V usage is TRBV7-9 and J usage is TRBJ2-2, with TRBD2 matching over 7 bases. Germline V gene lookup returns CDR1 SEHNR and CDR2 FQNEAQ (reference sequence). V dropped 5 bases and J dropped 0; count of bases not matched to a gene: 9. The CDR3 is 17 residues long. The CDR3 here is CASSLRQRDANTGELFF. The CDR3 DNA reads TGTGCCAGCAGCCTACGTCAGCGGGACGCGAACACCGGGGAGCTGTTTTTT.

This sequence joins TRBV11-2 and TRBJ2-7; no reliable D call. Germline-derived CDR1 and CDR2 are SGHAT and FQNNGV. The CDR3 contains 15 residues. Trimming pared 0 bases from V and 5 bases from J, leaving 14 bases between. CDR3 region: CASSLDGGSTDEQYF. The DNA of the CDR3 is TGTGCCAGCAGCTTAGATGGCGGTAGCACGGACGAGCAGTACTTC.

This clone has only a few counts. The chain carries TRBV30 and TRBJ2-7; 9 nucleotides align to TRBD2. The length of the CDR3 is 13 residues. With 5 bases clipped from V and 4 bases from J, the junction kept 6 bases outside the gene matches. Germline CDR1 GTSNPN, CDR2 SVGIG (reference sequence). The CDR3 coding sequence is TGTGCCTGGTTACCTAGCGGGAAGTACGAGCAGTACTTC. It translates to CAWLPSGKYEQYF.

The CDR3 DNA follows: TGTGCCATCAGCCTGAGTGGGGGACAGGGTTATGGCTACACCTTC. Protein sequence: CAISLSGGQGYGYTF. The rearrangement links TRBV10-3 to TRBJ1-2; 9 bases align to TRBD1. J was trimmed by 5 bases and V by 6 bases; bases with no gene match: 10. Germline CDR1 ENHRY, CDR2 SYGVKD. The CDR3 has 15 amino acids.

This chain joins TRBV19 and TRBJ2-2; the D is unclear. Germline V gene sequence: CDR1 LNHDA, CDR2 SQIVND (reference sequence). V dropped 6 bases and J dropped 6 bases, with 11 bases sitting between them. This CDR3 contains 13 residues. CDR3 region: CASRLVGAGELFF. CDR3 DNA sequence: TGTGCCAGTAGACTTGTGGGCGCCGGGGAGCTGTTTTTT.

This sequence joins TRBV7-2 and TRBJ1-1; D possibly corresponds to TRBD1 (5 bases). Germline loops: CDR1 SGHTA, CDR2 FQGNSA. V was pared by 1 base and J by 0 bases, with 9 bases between. CDR3 length equals 15 residues. CDR3 loop: CASSLGVGVNTEAFF. The CDR3 nucleotides are TGTGCCAGCAGCTTAGGAGTAGGGGTGAACACTGAAGCTTTCTTT.